Listed below are T cell receptor beta chains from one sample, sequenced in a study of T cells in Graves' hyperthyroidism and ophthalmopathy. MiXCR, applied by TCRdb to the multiplex PCR reads, yields one record per CDR3 protein. Of approximately 560,000 distinct CDR3 sequences listed, 15% to 18% are singletons. Material for sequencing was blood. These receptors originate from a woman between 25 and 40 years old with Graves' hyperthyroidism. Each CDR3 is given with its conserved first and last residue. The order of the fields is CDR3 protein, V gene.

CDR3aa: CASSYNRSTIYGYTF
v_gene: TRBV6-5

CDR3aa: CASCRDLVNEQFF
v_gene: TRBV11-1

CDR3aa: CASSFPNLNTIYF
v_gene: TRBV12-3/TRBV12-4

CDR3aa: CASSYGGTNEQFF
v_gene: TRBV11-1

CDR3aa: CASSESSGVYNEQFF
v_gene: TRBV2

CDR3aa: CASSPGTGATDEQYF
v_gene: TRBV12-3/TRBV12-4

CDR3aa: CASSFAVLNTGELFF
v_gene: TRBV7-8

CDR3aa: CASSLSGPQYF
v_gene: TRBV5-6

CDR3aa: CSVDTRQGTTGELFF
v_gene: TRBV29-1

CDR3aa: CASSYGNPGDEQYF
v_gene: TRBV6-5

CDR3aa: CASSFNLAGVAKNIQYF
v_gene: TRBV12-3/TRBV12-4

CDR3aa: CAWGGPSGGNEQFF
v_gene: TRBV30

CDR3aa: CASSLDGGTGTQYF
v_gene: TRBV11-3

CDR3aa: CASTGMPPIYEQYF
v_gene: TRBV2

CDR3aa: CSARNPSGSDEQYF
v_gene: TRBV20-1

CDR3aa: CASSDNGGRADTQYF
v_gene: TRBV6-1

CDR3aa: CSVESGTDTQYF
v_gene: TRBV29-1

CDR3aa: CATSFKQWQPQHF
v_gene: TRBV15

CDR3aa: CASSGWQGGGYTF
v_gene: TRBV2

CDR3aa: CASSLSSGHSQPQHF
v_gene: TRBV12-3/TRBV12-4

CDR3aa: CASSPPTSGMLEQYF
v_gene: TRBV18

CDR3aa: CASSLTPRLIEQYF
v_gene: TRBV27

CDR3aa: CASSGNPGLAGGYQETQYF
v_gene: TRBV9

CDR3aa: CSARDSYGTYEQYF
v_gene: TRBV20-1

CDR3aa: CASSPRPLTLGQGYDEQFF
v_gene: TRBV4-1

CDR3aa: CASSPVGGRADEQYF
v_gene: TRBV11-2

CDR3aa: CASEENSPLHF
v_gene: TRBV6-1

CDR3aa: CASSYESGDNEQFF
v_gene: TRBV6-6

CDR3aa: CASSEPLGTGELFF
v_gene: TRBV6-1

CDR3aa: CASLTGDSTDTQYF
v_gene: TRBV6-1

CDR3aa: CATSEGTSGRAGNEQFF
v_gene: TRBV24-1

CDR3aa: CASSLGVGFGDGYTF
v_gene: TRBV5-6

CDR3aa: CATSRDGRDGTDTQYF
v_gene: TRBV15

CDR3aa: CASSLDRGTGFSGANVLTF
v_gene: TRBV11-2

CDR3aa: CASSLAGGFEQYF
v_gene: TRBV7-2

CDR3aa: CASSLGQPSSYEQYF
v_gene: TRBV7-9

CDR3aa: CASSSPTIRGAEAFF
v_gene: TRBV28

CDR3aa: CASSQDIGEQFF
v_gene: TRBV3-1

CDR3aa: CASRRQGANTGELFF
v_gene: TRBV19

CDR3aa: CASSYSLAGGIQETQYF
v_gene: TRBV6-5

CDR3aa: CASSAGGSSYNEQFF
v_gene: TRBV27

CDR3aa: CASSTWYNEQFF
v_gene: TRBV13

CDR3aa: CASRTGGVQPQHF
v_gene: TRBV28

CDR3aa: CSARGGSGSSHEQFF
v_gene: TRBV20-1

CDR3aa: CASSQDLERVGGTDNEQFF
v_gene: TRBV3-1

CDR3aa: CASSLSQGSYNEQFF
v_gene: TRBV5-5

CDR3aa: CSARVAGKNEQFF
v_gene: TRBV20-1

CDR3aa: CASSFPAGGTGELFF
v_gene: TRBV27

CDR3aa: CACSRDTANNEQFF
v_gene: TRBV30

CDR3aa: CASSYLPGLVKEDNEQFF
v_gene: TRBV6-2/TRBV6-3

CDR3aa: CASSPRPSVAAYEQYF
v_gene: TRBV27

CDR3aa: CASSLTGGGSGELFF
v_gene: TRBV11-2

CDR3aa: CASSGEVGTDTQYF
v_gene: TRBV9

CDR3aa: CASSQAQNTGELFF
v_gene: TRBV3-1